The 5 T cell receptor beta chains in this list originate from one sample, sequenced in a study of blood T cell repertoires in COVID-19. The protocol was immunoSEQ multiplex PCR, while the TCRdb copy is restricted to in-frame clones and leaves out a portion. Among a few hundred thousand clones listed, around 90% were seen once. Input material: peripheral blood. The receptors were gathered from a woman in her thirties or forties with acute or convalescent COVID-19.

The V gene is TRBV2, the J gene TRBJ1-4; D perhaps matches TRBD1 (5 bases). CDR1 and CDR2 (germline): SNHLY, FYNNEI. V was pared by 6 bases and J by 8 bases, with 19 bases between. CDR3 length: 15 residues. The CDR3 region is CASSNGGAAREKLFF. The DNA of the CDR3 is TGTGCCAGCAGCAACGGGGGAGCCGCTCGAGAAAAACTGTTTTTT.

The chain is built from TRBV6-5 and TRBJ1-3, with a possible D match to TRBD1 (6 bases). Per the germline V gene, CDR1 is MNHEY and CDR2 is SVGAGI. This CDR3 contains 15 residues. V was pared by 3 bases and J by 2 bases, with 11 bases between. CDR3 in amino acids: CASSYQGHPGNTIYF. Written as DNA, the CDR3 is TGTGCCAGCAGTTATCAGGGGCATCCTGGAAACACCATATATTTT.

The chain joins TRBV6-4 to TRBJ1-1, with D possibly being TRBD1 (6 bases). The CDR3 runs 15 residues. Trimming pared 2 bases from V and 2 bases from J, leaving 12 bases between. The germline V gene encodes CDR1 MRHNA and CDR2 SNTAGT. The CDR3 region is CASSDGGQLNTEAFF. In nucleotides, the CDR3 is TGTGCCAGCAGTGACGGAGGACAGCTAAACACTGAAGCTTTCTTT.

The J gene is TRBJ1-5, the V gene TRBV5-6, with no clear D. Trimming left V 0 bases short and J 0 bases short, with 7 bases between. Germline assignment: CDR1 SGHDT and CDR2 YYEEEE. This CDR3 is 15 amino acids long. The CDR3 is CASSLGRNSNQPQHF. As DNA, the CDR3 is TGTGCCAGCAGCTTGGGTAGAAATAGCAATCAGCCCCAGCATTTT.

CDR3 nucleotides: TGTGCCAGCAGCCCCGGGACAGGGGCTTTCAATGAGCAGTTCTTC. It is translated as CASSPGTGAFNEQFF. This chain connects TRBV7-9 to TRBJ2-1, with TRBD1 identical over 10 bases. This CDR3 is 15 amino acids long. Trimming at V came to 5 bases and at J to 6 bases, leaving 7 bases not matched to a gene. Germline-derived CDR1 and CDR2 are SEHNR and FQNEAQ (reference sequence).